Listed here are 5 T cell receptor beta chains from one sample, sequenced in a study of OX40 agonist ivuxolimab in advanced cancers. Clones were sequenced by immunoSEQ multiplex PCR, and TCRdb holds only the in-frame ones, with some missing. This sample has more than 60,000 clones, with 80% to 90% found just once. This material consisted of CD4+ or CD8+ T cells sorted from blood, taken in a trial of the OX40 agonist ivuxolimab. These receptors came from an adult with an advanced solid tumor such as melanoma, head and neck, liver or kidney cancer.

The chain is built from TRBV27 and TRBJ2-7; 12 nucleotides line up with TRBD1. V was pared by 5 bases and J by 3 bases, with 2 bases of the junction left unmatched. Germline loops: CDR1 MNHEY, CDR2 SMNVEV (reference sequence). The CDR3 runs 14 residues. The CDR3 loop reads CASSGTGGFYEQYF. DNA of the CDR3: TGTGCCAGCAGTGGGACAGGGGGCTTCTACGAGCAGTACTTC.

J is TRBJ1-5 and V is TRBV6-1, with D hard to call. From germline, CDR1 is MNHNS and CDR2 SASEGT. The length of the CDR3 is 15 residues. V lost 7 bases to trimming and J lost 0 bases, with 13 bases between them. The CDR3 sequence is CASNPGRISNQPQHF. The CDR3 nucleotides are TGTGCCAGCAACCCAGGACGGATTAGCAATCAGCCCCAGCATTTT.

This clone was detected once. V and J are TRBV29-1 and TRBJ2-2, with 12 bases that match TRBD2. V lost 4 bases and J lost 1; bases outside the gene matches: 4. This CDR3 is built from 16 residues. The germline gives CDR1 SQVTM, CDR2 ANQGSEA. This CDR3 reads CSVGASGRENTGELFF. DNA for the CDR3: TGCAGCGTTGGAGCTAGCGGGAGGGAGAACACCGGGGAGCTGTTTTTT.

V and J are TRBV29-1 and TRBJ2-1; D call uncertain. Germline V gives CDR1 SQVTM, CDR2 ANQGSEA. The CDR3 is 12 residues long. V was pared by 6 bases and J by 4 bases, with 10 bases between. Written as DNA, the CDR3 is TGCAGCGTCCTTTATCGGTACAATGAGCAGTTCTTC. Amino acid sequence: CSVLYRYNEQFF.

This chain uses TRBV5-4 with TRBJ2-3, with D hard to call. Trimming stripped 1 base from V and 0 bases from J, with 9 bases between. This CDR3 contains 15 residues. Germline V gene sequence: CDR1 SGHNT, CDR2 YYREEE (reference sequence). CDR3 bases: TGTGCCAGCAGCTTGATAGCAGATAGCACAGATACGCAGTATTTT. Translation: CASSLIADSTDTQYF.